This TCR beta chain comes out of a study of CD8+ T cells in alopecia areata. Cell sorting was applied to PBMCs, and CD4+ and CD8+ T cells were collected. Details on this clone: Its antigen is not known.

CDR1 is MGHDK and CDR2 is SYGVNS in the germline V gene. The CDR3 has 12 residues. V was cut by 3 bases and J by 10 bases, with 12 bases left in between. Study-wide points: Compared with mice, patients displayed less clear TCR sharing, possibly for HLA-related reasons.

The authors extracted RNA and reverse transcribed it into cDNA as the sequencing template. TCRdb's copy holds only in-frame clones and misses some; the assay was immunoSEQ multiplex PCR. In the table there are about 140,000 clones, 62% of which are singletons. J is TRBJ1-1 and V is TRBV25-1, with D perhaps matching TRBD1 (6 bases). The TCR originated in a human donor in good health. The sequenced sample consisted of CD8+ T cells sorted from blood. The CDR3: CASSDSARGAFF. The CDR3 DNA is TGTGCCAGCAGTGACTCTGCCAGGGGAGCTTTCTTT.